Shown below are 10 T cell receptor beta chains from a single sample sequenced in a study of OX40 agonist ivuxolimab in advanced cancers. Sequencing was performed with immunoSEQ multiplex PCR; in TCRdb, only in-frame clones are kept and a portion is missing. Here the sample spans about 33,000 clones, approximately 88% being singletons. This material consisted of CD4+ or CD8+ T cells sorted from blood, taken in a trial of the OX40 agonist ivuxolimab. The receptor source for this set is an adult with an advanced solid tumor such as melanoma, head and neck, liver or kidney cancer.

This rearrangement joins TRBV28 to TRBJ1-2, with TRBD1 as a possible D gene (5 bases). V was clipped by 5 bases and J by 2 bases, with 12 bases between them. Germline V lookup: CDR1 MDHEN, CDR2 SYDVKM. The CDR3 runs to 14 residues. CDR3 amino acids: CASSGDGTNYGYTF. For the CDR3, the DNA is TGTGCCAGCAGTGGGGACGGAACCAACTATGGCTACACCTTC.

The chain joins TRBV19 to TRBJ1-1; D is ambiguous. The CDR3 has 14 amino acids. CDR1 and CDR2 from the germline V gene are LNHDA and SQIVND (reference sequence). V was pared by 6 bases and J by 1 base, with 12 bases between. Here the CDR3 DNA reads TGTGCCAGTAGGGACCGATGGGGGAACACTGAAGCTTTCTTT. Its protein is CASRDRWGNTEAFF.

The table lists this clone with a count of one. CDR3 loop: CASSLEDRPYEQYF. CDR3 DNA sequence: TGTGCCAGCAGCTTAGAAGACAGACCGTACGAGCAGTACTTC. V usage is TRBV7-6 and J usage is TRBJ2-7; tentatively, D is TRBD1 (5 bases). The CDR3 has 14 amino acids. The V gene's germline CDR1 is SGHVS and CDR2 FNYEAQ. The ends were cut back, 1 base at V and 4 bases at J, with 11 bases in the middle.

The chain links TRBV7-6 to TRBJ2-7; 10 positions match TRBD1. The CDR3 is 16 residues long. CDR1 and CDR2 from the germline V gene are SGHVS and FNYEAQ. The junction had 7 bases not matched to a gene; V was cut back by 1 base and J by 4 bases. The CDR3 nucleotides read TGTGCCAGCAGCTTAGTCCCGGGACAGGGGTCTTACGAGCAGTACTTC. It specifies CASSLVPGQGSYEQYF. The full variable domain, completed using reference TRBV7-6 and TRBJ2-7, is GAGVSQSPRYKVTKRGQDVALRCDPISGHVSLYWYRQALGQGPEFLTYFNYEAQQDKSGLPNDRFSAERPEGSISTLTIQRTEQRDSAMYRCASSLVPGQGSYEQYFGPGTRLTVT.

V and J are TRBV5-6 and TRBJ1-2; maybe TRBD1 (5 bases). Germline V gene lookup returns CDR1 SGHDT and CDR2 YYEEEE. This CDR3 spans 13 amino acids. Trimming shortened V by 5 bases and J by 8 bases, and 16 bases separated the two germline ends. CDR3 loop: CASRGRDPRGYTF. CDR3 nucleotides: TGTGCCAGCAGAGGCCGGGACCCTAGGGGCTACACCTTC.

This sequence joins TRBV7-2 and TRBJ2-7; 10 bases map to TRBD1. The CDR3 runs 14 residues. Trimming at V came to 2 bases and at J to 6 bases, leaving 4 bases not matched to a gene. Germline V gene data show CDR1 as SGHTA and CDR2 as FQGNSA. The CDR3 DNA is TGTGCCAGCAGCTTAATGGACAGGGGGGGCGAGCAGTACTTC. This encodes CASSLMDRGGEQYF.

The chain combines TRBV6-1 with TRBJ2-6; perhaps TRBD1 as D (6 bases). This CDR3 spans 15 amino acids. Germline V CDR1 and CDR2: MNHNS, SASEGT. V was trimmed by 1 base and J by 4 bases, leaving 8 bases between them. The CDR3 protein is CASSEEGVGANVLTF. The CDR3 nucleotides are TGTGCCAGCAGTGAAGAGGGGGTCGGGGCCAACGTCCTGACTTTC.

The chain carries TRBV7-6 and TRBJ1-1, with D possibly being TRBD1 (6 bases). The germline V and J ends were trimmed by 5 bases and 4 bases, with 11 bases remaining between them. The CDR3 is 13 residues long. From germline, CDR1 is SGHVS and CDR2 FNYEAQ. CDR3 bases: TGTGCCAGCAGCAACAGGGAGGGCACTGAAGCTTTCTTT. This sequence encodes CASSNREGTEAFF.

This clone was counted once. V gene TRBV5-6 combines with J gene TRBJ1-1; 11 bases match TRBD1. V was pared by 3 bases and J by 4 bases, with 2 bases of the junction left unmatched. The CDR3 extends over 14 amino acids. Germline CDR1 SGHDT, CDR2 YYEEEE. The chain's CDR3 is CASSSGTGGTEAFF. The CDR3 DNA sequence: TGTGCCAGCAGCTCCGGGACAGGGGGCACTGAAGCTTTCTTT.

The CDR3 region is CASSDSPGFNEQFF. CDR3 sequence (DNA): TGTGCCAGCAGTGACTCTCCGGGTTTCAATGAGCAGTTCTTC. This chain joins TRBV2 and TRBJ2-1; D remains unclear. The germline V gene has CDR1 SNHLY and CDR2 FYNNEI. Trimming took off 3 bases at V and 6 bases at J, with 12 bases between the two ends. The CDR3 has 14 amino acids. Based on the CDR3 plus reference TRBV2 and TRBJ2-1, the full variable domain is EPEVTQTPSHQVTQMGQEVILRCVPISNHLYFYWYRQILGQKVEFLVSFYNNEISEKSEIFDDQFSVERPDGSNFTLKIRSTKLEDSAMYFCASSDSPGFNEQFFGPGTRLTVL.